This TCR beta chain was profiled in a study of post-analysis software for immune sequencing data. This clonotype was seen repeatedly, ten times or more. Antigen unknown. Study findings and constraints: Comparison of patients with controls showed four or five TRBV segments more frequent in patients, TRBV5-6, TRBV5-1 and TRBV20-1 among them. The normalized Chao1 diversity of multiple sclerosis patients was significantly lower than that of controls.

Unique molecular identifiers tagged the TCR beta cDNA libraries. Once about 0.9 to 11 million T cells were used, some 500,000 cDNA molecules resulted. TCRdb reprocessed the PCR reads with MiXCR, giving one entry per CDR3 protein. Found here are 150,000 to 200,000 distinct CDR3 sequences, roughly 31% of them singletons; the top ten hold over 1.2%. This CDR3 is built from 14 residues. J lost 5 bases, V lost 1 base, and 2 bases had no gene match. Germline assignment: CDR1 MGHRA and CDR2 YSYEKL. The TCR was taken from a girl under 18 with multiple sclerosis. The sample consisted of blood. V gene TRBV4-1 combines with J gene TRBJ1-2; 9 bases align to TRBD1. CDR3: CASSQGTGDYGYTF. CDR3 DNA sequence: TGCGCCAGCAGCCAAGGGACAGGGGATTATGGCTACACCTTC.